This T cell receptor beta chain was retrieved from a study of T cells after posttransplantation cyclophosphamide. In this sample, this clone is medium-sized (0.01 to 0.1%). Its antigen is still unknown. A marrow graft followed busulfan-fludarabine conditioning, with cyclophosphamide on days +3 and +4. Points from the study as a whole: TRB clonality was highly associated with recipient CMV seropositivity and reactivation. Tissue-infiltrating T cells from skin or gut overlapped little with blood T cells.

Germline V gene sequence: CDR1 SGHKS, CDR2 YYEKEE (reference sequence). V was clipped by 0 bases and J by 6 bases, with 7 bases between them. CDR3 length: 13 residues. Some clones are missing from TCRdb's copy, which holds only in-frame ones; the method was immunoSEQ multiplex PCR. There are around 7,000 clones in the sample, none observed a single time. The sequences come from PBMCs, collected after allogeneic stem cell transplant with posttransplant cyclophosphamide. V gene TRBV5-5 combines with J gene TRBJ1-5; no firm D call. The source is a female patient in her fifties or sixties who received an allogeneic stem cell transplant from an unrelated donor, was CMV-positive, and had acute GVHD only. Some of the T cells may derive from the graft donor. This chain's CDR3 is CASSLGGGQPQHF. CDR3 bases: TGTGCCAGCAGCTTGGGTGGAGGTCAGCCCCAGCATTTT.